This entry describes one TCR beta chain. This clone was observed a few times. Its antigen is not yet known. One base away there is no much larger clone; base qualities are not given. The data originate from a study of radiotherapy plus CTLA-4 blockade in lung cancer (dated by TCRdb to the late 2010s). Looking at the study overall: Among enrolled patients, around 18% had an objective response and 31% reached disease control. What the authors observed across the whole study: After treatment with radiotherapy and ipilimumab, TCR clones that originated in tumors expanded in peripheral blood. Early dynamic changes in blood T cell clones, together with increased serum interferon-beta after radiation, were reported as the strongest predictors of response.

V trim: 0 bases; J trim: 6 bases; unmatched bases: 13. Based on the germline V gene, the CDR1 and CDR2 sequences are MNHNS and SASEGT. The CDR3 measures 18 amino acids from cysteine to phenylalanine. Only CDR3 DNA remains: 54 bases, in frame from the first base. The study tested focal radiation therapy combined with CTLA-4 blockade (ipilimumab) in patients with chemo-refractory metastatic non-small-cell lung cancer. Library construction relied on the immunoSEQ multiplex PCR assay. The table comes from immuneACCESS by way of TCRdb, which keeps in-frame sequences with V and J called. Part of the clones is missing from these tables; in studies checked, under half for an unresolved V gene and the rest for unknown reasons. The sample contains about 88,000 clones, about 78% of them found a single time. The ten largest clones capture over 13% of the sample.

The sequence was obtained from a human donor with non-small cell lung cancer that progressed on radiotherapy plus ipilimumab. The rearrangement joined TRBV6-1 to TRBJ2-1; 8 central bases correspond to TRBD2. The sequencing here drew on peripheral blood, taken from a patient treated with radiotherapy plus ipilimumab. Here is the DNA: TGTGCCAGCAGTGAAGCTGCCCACGGCGCGGGGGGCCTCAATGAGCAGTTCTTC. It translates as CASSEAAHGAGGLNEQFF.